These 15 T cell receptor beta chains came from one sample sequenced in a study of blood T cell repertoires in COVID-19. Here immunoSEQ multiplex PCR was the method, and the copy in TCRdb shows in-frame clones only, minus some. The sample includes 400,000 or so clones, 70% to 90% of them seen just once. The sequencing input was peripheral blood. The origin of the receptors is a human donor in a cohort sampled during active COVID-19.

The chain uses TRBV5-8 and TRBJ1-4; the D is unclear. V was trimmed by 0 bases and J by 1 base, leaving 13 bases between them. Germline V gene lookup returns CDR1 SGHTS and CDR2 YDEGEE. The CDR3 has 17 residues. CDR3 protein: CASSLGTGFGTNEKLFF. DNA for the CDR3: TGTGCCAGCAGCTTGGGGACGGGGTTCGGAACTAATGAAAAACTGTTTTTT.

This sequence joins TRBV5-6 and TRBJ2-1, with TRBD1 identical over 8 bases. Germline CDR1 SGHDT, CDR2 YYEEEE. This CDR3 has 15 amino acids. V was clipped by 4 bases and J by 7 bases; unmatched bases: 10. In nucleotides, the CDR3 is TGTGCCAGCAGCCCTGACAGGGGTAGAAGGAATGAGCAGTTCTTC. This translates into CASSPDRGRRNEQFF. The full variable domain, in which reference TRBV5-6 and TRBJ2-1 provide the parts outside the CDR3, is DAGVTQSPTHLIKTRGQQVTLRCSPKSGHDTVSWYQQALGQGPQFIFQYYEEEERQRGNFPDRFSGHQFPNYSSELNVNALLLGDSALYLCASSPDRGRRNEQFFGPGTRLTVL.

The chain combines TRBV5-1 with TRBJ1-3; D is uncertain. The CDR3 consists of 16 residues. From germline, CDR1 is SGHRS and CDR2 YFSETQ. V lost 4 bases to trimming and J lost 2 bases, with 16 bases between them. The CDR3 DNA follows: TGCGCCAGCAGCGTGTCGGCCAGCGATACTGGAAACACCATATATTTT. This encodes CASSVSASDTGNTIYF.

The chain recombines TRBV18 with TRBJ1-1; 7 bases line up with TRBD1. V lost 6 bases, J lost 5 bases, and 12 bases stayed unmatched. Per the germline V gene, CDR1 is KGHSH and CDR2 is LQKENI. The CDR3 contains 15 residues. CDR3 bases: TGTGCCAGCTCGGGAACAGGGGAAGGTCGGACTGAAGCTTTCTTT. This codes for CASSGTGEGRTEAFF.

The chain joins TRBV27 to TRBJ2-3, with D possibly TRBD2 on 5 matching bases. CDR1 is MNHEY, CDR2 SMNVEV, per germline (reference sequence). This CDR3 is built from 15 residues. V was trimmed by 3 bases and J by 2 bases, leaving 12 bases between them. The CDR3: CASSFGVRDTDTQYF. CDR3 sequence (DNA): TGTGCCAGCAGTTTCGGGGTTAGGGACACAGATACGCAGTATTTT.

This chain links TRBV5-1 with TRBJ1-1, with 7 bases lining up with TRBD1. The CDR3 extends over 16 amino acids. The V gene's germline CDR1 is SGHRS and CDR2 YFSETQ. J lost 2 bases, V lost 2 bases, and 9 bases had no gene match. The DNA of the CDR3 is TGCGCCAGCAGCTTTACTGGGGACAGCCTCAACACTGAAGCTTTCTTT. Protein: CASSFTGDSLNTEAFF.

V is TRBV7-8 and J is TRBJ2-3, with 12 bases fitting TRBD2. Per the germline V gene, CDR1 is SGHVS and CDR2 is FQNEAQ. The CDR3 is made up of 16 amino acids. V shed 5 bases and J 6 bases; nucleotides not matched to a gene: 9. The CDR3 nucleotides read TGTGCCAGCAGCAAAACGACTAGCGGGGGCGTGGATACGCAGTATTTT. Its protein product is CASSKTTSGGVDTQYF.

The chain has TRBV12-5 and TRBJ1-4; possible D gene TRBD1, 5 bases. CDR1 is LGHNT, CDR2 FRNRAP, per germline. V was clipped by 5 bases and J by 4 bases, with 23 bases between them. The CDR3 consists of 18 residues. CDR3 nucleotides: TGTGCTAGTGGTATAACATCAGGGTGGATAAACCTTAATGAAAAACTGTTTTTT. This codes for CASGITSGWINLNEKLFF.

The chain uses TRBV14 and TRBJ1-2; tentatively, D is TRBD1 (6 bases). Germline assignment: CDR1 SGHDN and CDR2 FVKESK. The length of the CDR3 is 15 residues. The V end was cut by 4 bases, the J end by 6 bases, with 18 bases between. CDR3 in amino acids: CASSPIRDTEDGYTF. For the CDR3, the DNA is TGTGCCAGCAGCCCTATCCGGGACACCGAGGATGGCTACACCTTC.

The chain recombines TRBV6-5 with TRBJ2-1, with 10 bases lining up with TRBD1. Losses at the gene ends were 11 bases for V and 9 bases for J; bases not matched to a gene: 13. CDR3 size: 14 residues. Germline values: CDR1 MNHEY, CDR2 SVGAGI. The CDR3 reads CAASRDRGVSEQFF. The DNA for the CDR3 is TGTGCCGCCTCGCGGGACAGGGGTGTTAGTGAGCAGTTCTTC.

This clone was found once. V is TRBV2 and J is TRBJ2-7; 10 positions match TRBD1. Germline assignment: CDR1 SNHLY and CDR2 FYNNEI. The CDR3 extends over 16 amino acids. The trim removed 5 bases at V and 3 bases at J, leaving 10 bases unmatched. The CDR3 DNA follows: TGTGCCAGCAGTAAAACAGACAGGGGGCCTGTCTACGAGCAGTACTTC. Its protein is CASSKTDRGPVYEQYF.

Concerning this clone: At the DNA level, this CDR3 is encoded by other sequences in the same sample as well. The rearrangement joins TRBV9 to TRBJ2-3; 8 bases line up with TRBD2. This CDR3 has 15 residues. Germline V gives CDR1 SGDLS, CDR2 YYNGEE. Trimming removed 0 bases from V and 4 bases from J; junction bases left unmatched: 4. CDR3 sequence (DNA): TGTGCCAGCAGCGTAGACGGGAGGGCCGCAGATACGCAGTATTTT. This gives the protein CASSVDGRAADTQYF. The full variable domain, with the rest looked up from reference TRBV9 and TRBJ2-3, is DSGVTQTPKHLITATGQRVTLRCSPRSGDLSVYWYQQSLDQGLQFLIQYYNGEERAKGNILERFSAQQFPDLHSELNLSSLELGDSALYFCASSVDGRAADTQYFGPGTRLTVL.

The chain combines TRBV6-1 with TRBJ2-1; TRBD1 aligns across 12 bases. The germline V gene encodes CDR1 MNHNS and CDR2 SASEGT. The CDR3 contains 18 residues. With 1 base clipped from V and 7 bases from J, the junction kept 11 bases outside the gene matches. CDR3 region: CASSEGAFPGQGANEQFF. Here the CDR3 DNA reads TGTGCCAGCAGTGAAGGGGCCTTTCCGGGACAGGGGGCTAATGAGCAGTTCTTC.

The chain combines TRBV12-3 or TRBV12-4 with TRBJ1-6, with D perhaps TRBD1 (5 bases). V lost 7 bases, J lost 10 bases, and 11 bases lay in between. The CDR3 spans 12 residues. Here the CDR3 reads CASTPGHSPLHF. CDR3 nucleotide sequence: TGTGCCAGCACCCCAGGGCACTCACCCCTCCACTTT.

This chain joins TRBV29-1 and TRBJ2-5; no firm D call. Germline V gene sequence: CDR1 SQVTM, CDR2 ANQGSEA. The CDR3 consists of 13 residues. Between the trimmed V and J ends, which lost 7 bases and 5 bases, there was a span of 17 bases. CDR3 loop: CSANRPDWETQYF. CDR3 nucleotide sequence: TGCAGCGCAAATAGACCTGACTGGGAGACCCAGTACTTC.